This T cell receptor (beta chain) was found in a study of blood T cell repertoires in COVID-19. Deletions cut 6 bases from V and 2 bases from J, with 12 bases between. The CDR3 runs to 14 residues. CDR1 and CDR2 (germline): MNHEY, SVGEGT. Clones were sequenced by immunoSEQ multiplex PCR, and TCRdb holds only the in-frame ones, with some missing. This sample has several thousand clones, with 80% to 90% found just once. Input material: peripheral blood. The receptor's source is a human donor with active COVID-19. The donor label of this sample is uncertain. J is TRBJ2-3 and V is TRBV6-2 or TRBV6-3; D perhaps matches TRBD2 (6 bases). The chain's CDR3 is CASSRGAPTDTQYF. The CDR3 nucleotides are TGTGCCAGCAGCCGCGGGGCCCCCACAGATACGCAGTATTTT.